This T cell receptor (beta chain) was recorded in a study of shared clonotypes between healthy human individuals. The junction had 2 bases not matched to a gene; V was cut back by 0 bases and J by 5 bases. Germline assignment: CDR1 SGHNT and CDR2 YYREEE (reference sequence). The CDR3 is made up of 15 amino acids. Repertoires were generated with immunoSEQ multiplex PCR, while TCRdb's copy carries only in-frame clones and drops some. The sample consists of roughly 720,000 clones, roughly 88% of them appearing once. This clonotype originated in a man between 18 and 35 years old in good health. Some clones in this sample may be carry-over from other donors' samples. The material sequenced was memory CD8+ T cells from PBMCs. Documented subset: CD45RO+ cells pooled with CCR7-negative TemRA cells. V gene TRBV5-4 combines with J gene TRBJ2-7; 13 bases are shared with TRBD2. In DNA form, the CDR3 reads TGTGCCAGCAGCTTGGGACTAGCGGGAGGCGACGAGCAGTACTTC. It codes for CASSLGLAGGDEQYF.